Below, 4 T cell receptor beta chains from the same sample are listed, as sequenced in a study of blood T cell repertoires in COVID-19. The repertoire was sequenced with immunoSEQ multiplex PCR; TCRdb's copy has only in-frame clones and lacks some. The data contain around 300,000 clones, 83% of them singletons. Sequencing was done on a sample of peripheral blood. The origin of the receptors is a man aged 25-45 years with active or convalescent COVID-19.

The rearrangement links TRBV14 to TRBJ1-4, with TRBD1 identical over 8 bases. The germline gives CDR1 SGHDN, CDR2 FVKESK. The CDR3 is 16 amino acids. V lost 5 bases, J lost 5 bases, and 10 bases stayed unmatched. CDR3 bases: TGTGCCAGCAGCGAAAGACAGGGGTTTGAGAATGAAAAACTGTTTTTT. It yields the protein CASSERQGFENEKLFF.

This chain connects TRBV7-2 to TRBJ2-5; TRBD2 might be the D (6 bases). CDR3 length: 13 amino acids. The germline gives CDR1 SGHTA, CDR2 FQGNSA. Deletions cut 1 base from V and 4 bases from J, with 7 bases between. The DNA of the CDR3 is TGTGCCAGCAGCTTAGGGGGAGGAGAGACCCAGTACTTC. This sequence encodes CASSLGGGETQYF.

The chain uses TRBV3-1 (or the pseudogene TRBV3-2) and TRBJ2-1, with 8 bases matching TRBD1. Germline assignment: CDR1 LGHDT and CDR2 YNNKEL (reference sequence). The CDR3 loop spans 15 amino acids. Germline trimming cut 3 bases from V and 8 bases from J; bases unmatched to any gene: 9. CDR3 region: CASSQEYGQGDEQFF. CDR3 DNA: TGTGCCAGCAGCCAGGAATACGGACAGGGTGATGAGCAGTTCTTC.

The chain links TRBV28 to TRBJ1-1; D is undetermined. The CDR3 length is 11 residues. The germline CDR1 and CDR2 sequences are MDHEN and SYDVKM. V lost 4 bases to trimming and J lost 8 bases, with 8 bases between them. The CDR3, as DNA: TGTGCCAGCAGTTCACACAGAGAAGCTTTCTTT. Its protein is CASSSHREAFF.